The entry that follows covers one TCR beta chain sequence. The specificity of this receptor is unknown. The input lacks base qualities; no much larger clone sits a single base away. Healthy HIV-negative adults with no recently reported acute infections or vaccinations were included as donors. All donors were Caucasian adults living in Nashville, Tennessee, USA. CD4+ T cells were enriched through magnetic negative selection, after which naive cells were positively selected on CD45RA and the remaining negative fraction served as the memory subset. After blood collection by leukapheresis, PBMCs were isolated using Ficoll-Histopaque density gradient centrifugation and then cryopreserved in the vapor phase of liquid nitrogen. Purity and quantity of every magnetically sorted T cell population were checked by analytical flow cytometry. Genomic DNA was isolated from every sorted fraction and measured by UV absorbance on a Nanodrop 2000c.

This sample was taken from a study of shared clonotypes between healthy human individuals (dated by TCRdb to about 2020). Some background on the complete study: The cohort included a few men and two women between 18 and 49 years of age. Per donor, three plates each were used for CD4 naive and CD4 memory, two for CD8 naive, and one for CD8 memory. To estimate repertoire size and how much clonotype sharing occurs between individuals, the study deeply sequenced the blood TCR repertoires of five healthy adults. Different laboratories and diverse techniques were used to prepare libraries and sequence TCR repertoires, to increase sequencing depth and limit assay-specific biases. Between about 0.8 and 9 billion PBMCs per donor were obtained by leukapheresis. Here is what the overall study found, with its caveats: Because the study included a small number of donors, the genetic and exposure-history diversity represented was limited. Clonotypes shared by all four sorted-subset donors showed higher generation probabilities than non-shared clonotypes. Only blood was sampled, and tissue TCR repertoires likely differ from those in blood. Naive subsets generally had larger estimated clonotype richness than memory subsets. Incomplete sequencing was indicated by rarefaction of sorted-subset datasets, despite the large sequencing depth. Based on pairwise subsampling, the degree of clonotype sharing among donors was expected to be affected by sequencing depth. When a few donors were compared, the shared fraction of clonotypes was about 5% for naive CD4, around 4% for naive CD8, 2% to 2.5% for memory CD4, and 0.35% to 0.4% for memory CD8.

Using the deep immunoSEQ assay, TCR CDR3 regions were amplified from genomic DNA by multiplex PCR. Extracted genomic DNA from each cell subset was distributed evenly across all wells of several immunoSEQ 96-well plates, and each plate was treated as a replicate. Each replicate PCR for sorted subsets received around 200 ng genomic DNA, equal to tens of thousands of T cell genomes. Purified libraries were measured with a Qubit 3.0 fluorometer, size-checked on a Bioanalyzer 2100, and measured again with the KAPA Library Quantification kit. Every immunoSEQ 96-well plate was sequenced on a dedicated single-read 150-cycle Illumina NextSeq 550 flow cell. On the study's bioinformatics: The immunoSEQ output contained only junctional sequences without quality scores, so filtering could not match that applied to full-length reads. Sequences were annotated with PyIR, a Python wrapper for IgBLAST v1.9, using IMGT germline references to assign V/J genes and CDR3. Reads with weak V/J assignments (E-value above 1e-6), missing CDR3, stop codons, out-of-frame junctions, or ambiguous translated residues were removed. V3J clonotypes were defined as sequences sharing the same inferred V gene, J gene, and CDR3 amino acid sequence. To compute the percentage overlap between repertoires, the number of shared unique clonotypes was divided by the size of the smaller repertoire. Richness of each repertoire was evaluated using RTK rarefaction, the Chao1 estimator, and Recon v2.1 estimates of unobserved clonotypes. OLGA was used to compute generation probabilities for all TCRbeta clonotypes that the gDNA method yielded from a few donors. TCRdb's version of the immuneACCESS table is confined to in-frame rearrangements and falls short of the full clone set. An unresolved V gene accounts for under half of the shortfall where checked; the remainder is of unknown origin. V and J calls and clone size follow that table, whereas D and trimming were derived from the DNA. The sample includes around 940,000 clones, with 70% to 85% observed a single time. The ten largest clones take up approximately 1.5% of the sample.

The cysteine opens and the phenylalanine closes a CDR3 of 14 amino acids. Just CDR3 DNA is preserved here, 42 bases in frame from base 1. From the germline V gene, CDR1 is MGHDK and CDR2 is SYGVNS. The germline ends are 12 bases apart after V is trimmed by 4 bases and J by 3 bases. The V and J genes are TRBV25-1 and TRBJ2-5; matching of 5 bases hints at TRBD1 as the D gene. Sequencing used memory CD4+ T cells sorted from blood. The label giving this sample's cell subset or site can be read as: CD45RA-negative fraction. The clonotype was recovered from a man aged 18 to 30 in good health. CDR3 protein: CASSGPRVKETQYF. The nucleotides are TGTGCCAGCAGTGGTCCCAGGGTAAAAGAGACCCAGTACTTC.